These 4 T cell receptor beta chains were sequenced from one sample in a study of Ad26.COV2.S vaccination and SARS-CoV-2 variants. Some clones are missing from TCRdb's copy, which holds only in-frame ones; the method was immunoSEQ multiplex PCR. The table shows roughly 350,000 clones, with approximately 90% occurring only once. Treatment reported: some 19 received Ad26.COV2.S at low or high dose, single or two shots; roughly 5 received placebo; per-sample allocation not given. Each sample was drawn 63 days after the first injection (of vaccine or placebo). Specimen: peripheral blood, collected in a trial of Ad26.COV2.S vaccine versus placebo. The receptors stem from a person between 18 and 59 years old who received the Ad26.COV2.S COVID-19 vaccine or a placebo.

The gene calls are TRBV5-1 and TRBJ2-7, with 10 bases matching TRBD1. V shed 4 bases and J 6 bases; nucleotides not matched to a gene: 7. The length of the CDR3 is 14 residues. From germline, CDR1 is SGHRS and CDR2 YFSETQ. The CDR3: CASSPGTGAAEQYF. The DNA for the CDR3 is TGCGCCAGCAGCCCCGGGACAGGGGCTGCCGAGCAGTACTTC.

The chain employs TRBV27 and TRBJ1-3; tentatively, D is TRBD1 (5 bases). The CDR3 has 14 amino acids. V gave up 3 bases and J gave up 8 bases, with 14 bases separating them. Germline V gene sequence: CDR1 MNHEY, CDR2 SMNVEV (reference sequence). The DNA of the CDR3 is TGTGCCAGCAGTTTGAGGGGATGGCCAGACACCATATATTTT. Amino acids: CASSLRGWPDTIYF.

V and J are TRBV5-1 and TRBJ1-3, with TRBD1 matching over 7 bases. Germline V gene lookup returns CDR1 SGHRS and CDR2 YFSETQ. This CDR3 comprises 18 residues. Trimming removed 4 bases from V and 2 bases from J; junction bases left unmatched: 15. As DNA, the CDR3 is TGCGCCAGCAGCATCTCGACAGGGCGGCAGGCTCCTGGAAACACCATATATTTT. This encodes CASSISTGRQAPGNTIYF.

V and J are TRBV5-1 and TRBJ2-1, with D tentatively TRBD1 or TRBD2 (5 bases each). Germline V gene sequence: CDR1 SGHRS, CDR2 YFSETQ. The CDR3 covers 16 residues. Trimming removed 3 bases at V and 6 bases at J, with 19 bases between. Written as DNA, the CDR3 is TGCGCCAGCAGCTCTCGGGGCAGAAAGGTGGCCAATGAGCAGTTCTTC. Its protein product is CASSSRGRKVANEQFF. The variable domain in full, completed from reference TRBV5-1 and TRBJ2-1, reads KAGVTQTPRYLIKTRGQQVTLSCSPISGHRSVSWYQQTPGQGLQFLFEYFSETQRNKGNFPGRFSGRQFSNSRSEMNVSTLELGDSALYLCASSSRGRKVANEQFFGPGTRLTVL.